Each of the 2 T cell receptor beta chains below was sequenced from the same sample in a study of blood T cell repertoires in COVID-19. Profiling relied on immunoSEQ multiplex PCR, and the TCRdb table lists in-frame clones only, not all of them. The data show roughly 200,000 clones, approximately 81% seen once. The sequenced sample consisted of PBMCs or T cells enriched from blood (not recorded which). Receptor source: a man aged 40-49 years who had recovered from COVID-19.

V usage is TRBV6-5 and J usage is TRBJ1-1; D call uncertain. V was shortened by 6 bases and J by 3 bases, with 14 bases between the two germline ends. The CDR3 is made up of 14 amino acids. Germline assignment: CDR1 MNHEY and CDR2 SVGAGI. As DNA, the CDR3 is TGTGCCAGCAGGGTCCCTCCCGGGTACACTGAAGCTTTCTTT. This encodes CASRVPPGYTEAFF.

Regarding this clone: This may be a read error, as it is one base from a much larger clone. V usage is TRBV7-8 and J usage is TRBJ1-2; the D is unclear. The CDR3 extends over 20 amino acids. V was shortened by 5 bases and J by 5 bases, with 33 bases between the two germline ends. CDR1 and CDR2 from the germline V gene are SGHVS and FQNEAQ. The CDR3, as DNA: TGTGCCAGCAGCCGAAGATTTATCGGGATAGGGAGGAGAGATGGGTATGGCTACACCTTC. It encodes CASSRRFIGIGRRDGYGYTF.